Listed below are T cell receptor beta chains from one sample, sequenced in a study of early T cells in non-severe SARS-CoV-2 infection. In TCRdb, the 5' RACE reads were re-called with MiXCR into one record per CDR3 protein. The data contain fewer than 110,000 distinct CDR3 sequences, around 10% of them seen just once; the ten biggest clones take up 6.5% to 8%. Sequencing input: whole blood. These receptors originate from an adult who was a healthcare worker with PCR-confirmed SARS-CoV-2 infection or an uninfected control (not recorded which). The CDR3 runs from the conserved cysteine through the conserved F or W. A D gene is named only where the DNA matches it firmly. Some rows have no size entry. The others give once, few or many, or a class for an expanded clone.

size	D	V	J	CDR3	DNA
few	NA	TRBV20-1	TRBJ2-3	CSAAGPLGADTQYF	TGCAGTGCGGCCGGGCCCCTTGGAGCAGATACGCAGTATTTT
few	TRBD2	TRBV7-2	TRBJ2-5	CASSRGLAVQETQYF	TGTGCCAGCAGCCGGGGACTAGCGGTCCAAGAGACCCAGTACTTC
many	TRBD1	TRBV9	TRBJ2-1	CASSSGQGGINEQFF	TGTGCCAGCAGCTCCGGACAGGGAGGCATCAATGAGCAGTTCTTC
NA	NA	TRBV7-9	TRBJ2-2	CASSHNRDTGELLF	TGTGCCAGCAGCCACAATCGGGACACCGGGGAGCTGCTTTTT
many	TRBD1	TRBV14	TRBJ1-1	CASSLTGGLEAFF	TGTGCCAGCAGTCTGACAGGGGGCCTTGAAGCTTTCTTT
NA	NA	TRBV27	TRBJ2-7	CASSPLTGRAYEQYF	TGTGCCAGCAGTCCCCTGACAGGGAGGGCCTACGAGCAGTACTTC
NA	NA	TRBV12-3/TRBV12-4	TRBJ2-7	CASGQLNEQYF	TGTGCCAGCGGCCAACTTAACGAGCAGTACTTC
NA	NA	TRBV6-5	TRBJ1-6	CASRRGGSYNSPLHF	TGTGCCAGCAGGAGGGGGGGCTCCTATAATTCACCCCTCCACTTT
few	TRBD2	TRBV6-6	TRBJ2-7	CASRFGLAGTYEQYF	TGTGCCAGCAGATTCGGACTAGCGGGAACCTACGAGCAGTACTTC
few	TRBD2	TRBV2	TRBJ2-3	CASTRTRSADTQYF	TGTGCCAGCACCAGGACTAGGAGCGCAGATACGCAGTATTTT
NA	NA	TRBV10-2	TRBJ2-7	CASSVQGSGEQYF	TGCGCCAGCAGTGTACAGGGATCCGGCGAGCAGTACTTC
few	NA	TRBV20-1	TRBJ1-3	CSAKGNLHTIYF	TGCAGTGCTAAGGGGAACCTGCACACCATATATTTT
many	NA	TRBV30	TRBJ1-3	CAWSINSGNTIYF	TGTGCCTGGAGTATCAACTCTGGAAACACCATATATTTT
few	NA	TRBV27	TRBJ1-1	CASSLLQRLNTEAFF	TGTGCCAGCAGTCTCCTACAGCGCCTGAACACTGAAGCTTTCTTT
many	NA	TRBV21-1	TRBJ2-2	CASSKGEGELFF	TGTGCCAGCAGCAAGGGGGAAGGGGAGCTGTTTTTT
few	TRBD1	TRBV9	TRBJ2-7	CASSEGTGSYEQYF	TGTGCCAGCAGCGAAGGGACAGGGTCCTACGAGCAGTACTTC
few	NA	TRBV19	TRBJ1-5	CASRGRNQPQHF	TGTGCCAGTAGGGGCAGAAATCAGCCCCAGCATTTT
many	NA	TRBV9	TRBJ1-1	CASSVGDRGTEAFF	TGTGCCAGCAGCGTAGGGGACCGAGGCACTGAAGCTTTCTTT
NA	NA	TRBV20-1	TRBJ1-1	CSRFVGDTEAFF	TGCAGTCGCTTTGTCGGGGACACTGAAGCTTTCTTT
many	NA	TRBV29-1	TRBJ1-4	CSVEKGEKLFF	TGCAGCGTTGAAAAGGGGGAAAAACTGTTTTTT
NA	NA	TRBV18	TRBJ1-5	CASSPPGPNQPQHF	TGTGCCAGCTCACCCCCTGGTCCAAATCAGCCCCAGCATTTT
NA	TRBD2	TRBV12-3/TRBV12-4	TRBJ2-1	CASSSRTSGSSYNEQFF	TGTGCCAGCAGTAGTCGTACTAGCGGGAGCTCCTACAATGAGCAGTTCTTC
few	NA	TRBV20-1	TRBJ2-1	CSGWGNEQFF	TGCAGTGGGTGGGGGAATGAGCAGTTCTTC
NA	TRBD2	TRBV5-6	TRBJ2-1	CASSPDGSGINEQFF	TGTGCCAGCAGCCCGGATGGGAGCGGGATCAATGAGCAGTTCTTC
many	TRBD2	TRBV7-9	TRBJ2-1	CASSNSGSNEQFF	TGTGCCAGCAGCAATAGCGGGAGCAATGAGCAGTTCTTC
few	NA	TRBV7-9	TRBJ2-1	CASRALDGTYNEQFF	TGTGCCAGCAGGGCACTAGATGGGACCTACAATGAGCAGTTCTTC
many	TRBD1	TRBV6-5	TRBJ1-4	CASSYKAQGKKLFF	TGTGCCAGCAGTTACAAAGCACAGGGGAAAAAACTGTTTTTT
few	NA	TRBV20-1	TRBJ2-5	CSARDLVVRQETQYF	TGCAGTGCTAGAGATTTGGTGGTGCGACAAGAGACCCAGTACTTC
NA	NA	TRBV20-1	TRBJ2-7	CSARGRGYEQYF	TGCAGTGCTAGAGGCCGGGGCTACGAGCAGTACTTC
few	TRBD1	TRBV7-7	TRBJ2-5	CASSFGATGEETQYF	TGTGCCAGCAGCTTCGGTGCCACAGGGGAAGAGACCCAGTACTTC
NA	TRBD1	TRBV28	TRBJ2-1	CASSFPAGGEQFF	TGTGCCAGCAGTTTTCCCGCAGGGGGTGAGCAGTTCTTC
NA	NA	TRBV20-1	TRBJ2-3	CSARVRDTQYF	TGCAGTGCTAGAGTGAGAGATACGCAGTATTTT
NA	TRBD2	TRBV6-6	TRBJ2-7	CASGSGLAHEQYF	TGTGCCAGCGGGTCGGGACTAGCCCACGAGCAGTACTTC
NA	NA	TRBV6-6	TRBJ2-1	CASTRGFKYNEQFF	TGTGCCAGCACACGGGGGTTTAAGTACAATGAGCAGTTCTTC
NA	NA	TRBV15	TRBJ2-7	CATSSTIRGYEQYF	TGTGCCACCAGCAGTACGATCAGGGGCTACGAGCAGTACTTC
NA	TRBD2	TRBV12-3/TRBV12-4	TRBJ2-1	CASRPSPKTSGRPTGQFF	TGTGCCAGCAGACCCAGCCCCAAGACTAGCGGGAGGCCTACGGGGCAGTTCTTC
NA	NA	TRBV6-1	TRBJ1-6	CASSDGSYREGNSPLHF	TGTGCCAGCAGTGACGGATCTTACAGGGAGGGGAATTCACCCCTCCACTTT
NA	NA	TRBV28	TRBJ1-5	CASKNQGNQPQHF	TGTGCCAGCAAAAATCAGGGGAATCAGCCCCAGCATTTT
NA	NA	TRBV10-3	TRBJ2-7	CAISDRTSSYEQYF	TGTGCCATCAGTGACAGGACATCTTCCTACGAGCAGTACTTC
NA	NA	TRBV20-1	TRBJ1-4	CSALSRARNEKLFF	TGCAGTGCATTATCGAGGGCCCGCAATGAAAAACTGTTTTTT
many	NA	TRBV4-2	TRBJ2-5	CASSPKASGDIETQYF	TGTGCCAGCAGCCCAAAGGCGAGCGGAGATATAGAGACCCAGTACTTC
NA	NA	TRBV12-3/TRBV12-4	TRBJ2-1	CASSPGLGQKANEQFF	TGTGCCAGCAGCCCCGGTTTGGGGCAAAAGGCCAATGAGCAGTTCTTC
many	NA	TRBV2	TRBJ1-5	CASSVEGNQPQHF	TGTGCCAGCAGTGTTGAGGGGAATCAGCCCCAGCATTTT
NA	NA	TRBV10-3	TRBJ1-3	CAIRRESSGNTIYF	TGTGCCATCCGGCGGGAGTCTTCTGGAAACACCATATATTTT
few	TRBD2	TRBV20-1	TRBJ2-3	CSARLSGRWDTQYF	TGCAGTGCTAGACTTAGCGGGAGATGGGATACGCAGTATTTT
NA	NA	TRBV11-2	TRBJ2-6	CASSLLLRSSGANVLTF	TGTGCCAGCAGCTTACTCCTCCGATCCTCTGGGGCCAACGTCCTGACTTTC
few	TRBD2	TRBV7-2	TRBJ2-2	CASSSDSGRAGELFF	TGTGCCAGCAGCTCCGATAGCGGGAGGGCAGGGGAGCTGTTTTTT
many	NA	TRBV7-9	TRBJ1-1	CASSLQSNTEAFF	TGTGCCAGCAGCTTACAGAGTAACACTGAAGCTTTCTTT
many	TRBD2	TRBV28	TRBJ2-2	CASRILAGVNTGELFF	TGTGCCAGCAGAATCCTAGCGGGAGTTAACACCGGGGAGCTGTTTTTT
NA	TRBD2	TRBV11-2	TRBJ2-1	CASSPGTSGSNEQFF	TGTGCCAGCAGCCCAGGGACTAGCGGGAGCAATGAGCAGTTCTTC
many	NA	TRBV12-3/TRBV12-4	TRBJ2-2	CASSQATQGTGELFF	TGTGCCAGCAGTCAGGCGACACAGGGCACCGGGGAGCTGTTTTTT
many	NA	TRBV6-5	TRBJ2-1	CASSLTSSLYNEQFF	TGTGCCAGCAGCCTCACTAGTTCTTTGTACAATGAGCAGTTCTTC
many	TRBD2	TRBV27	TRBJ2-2	CASSLNGRGTGELFF	TGTGCCAGCAGTTTAAACGGGAGGGGTACCGGGGAGCTGTTTTTT
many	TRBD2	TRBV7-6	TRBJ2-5	CASSWTSGEQETQYF	TGTGCCAGCAGCTGGACTAGCGGAGAACAAGAGACCCAGTACTTC